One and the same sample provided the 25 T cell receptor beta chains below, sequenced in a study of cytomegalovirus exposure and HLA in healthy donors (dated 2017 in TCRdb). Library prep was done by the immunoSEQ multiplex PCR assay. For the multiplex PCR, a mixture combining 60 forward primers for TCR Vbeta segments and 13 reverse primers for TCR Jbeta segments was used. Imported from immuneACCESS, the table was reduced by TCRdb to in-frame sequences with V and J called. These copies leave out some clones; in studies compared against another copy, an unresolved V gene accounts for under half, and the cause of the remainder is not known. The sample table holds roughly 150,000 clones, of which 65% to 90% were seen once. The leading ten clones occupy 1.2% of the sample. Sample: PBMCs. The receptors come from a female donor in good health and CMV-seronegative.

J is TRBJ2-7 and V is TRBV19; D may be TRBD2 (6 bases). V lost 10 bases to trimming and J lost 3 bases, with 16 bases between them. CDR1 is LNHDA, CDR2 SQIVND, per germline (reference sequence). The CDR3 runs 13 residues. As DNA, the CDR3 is TGTGCCACCTCTGGGACTGCGGGCTACGAGCAGTACTTC. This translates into CATSGTAGYEQYF. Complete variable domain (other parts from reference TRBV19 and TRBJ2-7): DGGITQSPKYLFRKEGQNVTLSCEQNLNHDAMYWYRQDPGQGLRLIYYSQIVNDFQKGDIAEGYSVSREKKESFPLTVTSAQKNPTAFYLCATSGTAGYEQYFGPGTRLTVT.

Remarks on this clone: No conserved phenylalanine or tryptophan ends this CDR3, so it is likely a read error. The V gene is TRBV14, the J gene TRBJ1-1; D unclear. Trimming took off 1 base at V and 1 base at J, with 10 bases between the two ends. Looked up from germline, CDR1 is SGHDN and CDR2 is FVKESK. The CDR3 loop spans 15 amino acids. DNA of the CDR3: TGTGCCAGCAGCCAAGTCACCGGGGAGAACACTGAAGCTTTCGTT. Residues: CASSQVTGENTEAFV.

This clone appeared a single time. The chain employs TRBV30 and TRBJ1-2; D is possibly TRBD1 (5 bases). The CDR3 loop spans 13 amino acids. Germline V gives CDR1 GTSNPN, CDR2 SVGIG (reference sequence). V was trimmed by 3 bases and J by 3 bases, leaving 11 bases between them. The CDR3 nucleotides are TGTGCCTGGAGGGACGTCAGGGACTATGGCTACACCTTC. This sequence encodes CAWRDVRDYGYTF.

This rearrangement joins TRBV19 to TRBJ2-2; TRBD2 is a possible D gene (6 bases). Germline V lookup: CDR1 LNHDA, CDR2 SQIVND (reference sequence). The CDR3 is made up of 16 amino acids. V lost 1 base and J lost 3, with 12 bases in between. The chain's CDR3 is CASSIGGGVDTGELFF. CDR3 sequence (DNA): TGTGCCAGTAGTATAGGAGGCGGGGTCGACACCGGGGAGCTGTTTTTT.

CDR3 amino acids: CAWSVGRGTDTQYF. DNA for the CDR3: TGTGCCTGGAGTGTCGGTAGGGGGACAGATACGCAGTATTTT. This chain links TRBV30 with TRBJ2-3; a weak D match, TRBD1 (6 bases). Trimming took 0 bases from V and 3 from J, leaving 10 bases between them. The CDR3 has 14 amino acids. Germline lookup yields CDR1 GTSNPN and CDR2 SVGIG (reference sequence).

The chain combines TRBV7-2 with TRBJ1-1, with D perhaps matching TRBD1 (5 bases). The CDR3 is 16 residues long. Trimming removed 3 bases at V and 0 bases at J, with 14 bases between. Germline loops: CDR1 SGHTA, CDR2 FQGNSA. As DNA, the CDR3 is TGTGCCAGCAGCTTGGTCATGGCAGGGCTGAACACTGAAGCTTTCTTT. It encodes CASSLVMAGLNTEAFF.

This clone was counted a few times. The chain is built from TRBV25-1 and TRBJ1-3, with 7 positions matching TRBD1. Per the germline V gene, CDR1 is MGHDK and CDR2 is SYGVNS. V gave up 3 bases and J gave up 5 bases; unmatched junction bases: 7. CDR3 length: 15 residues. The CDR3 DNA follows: TGTGCCAGCAGTGACGTCACAGGGGCCAGAAACACCATATATTTT. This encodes CASSDVTGARNTIYF. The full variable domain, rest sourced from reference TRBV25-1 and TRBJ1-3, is EADIYQTPRYLVIGTGKKITLECSQTMGHDKMYWYQQDPGMELHLIHYSYGVNSTEKGDLSSESTVSRIRTEHFPLTLESARPSHTSQYLCASSDVTGARNTIYFGEGSWLTVV.

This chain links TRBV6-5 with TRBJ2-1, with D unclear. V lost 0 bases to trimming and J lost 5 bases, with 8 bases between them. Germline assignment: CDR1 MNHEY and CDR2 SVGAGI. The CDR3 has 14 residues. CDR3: CASSYSARDNEQFF. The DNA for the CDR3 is TGTGCCAGCAGTTACTCGGCACGGGACAATGAGCAGTTCTTC.

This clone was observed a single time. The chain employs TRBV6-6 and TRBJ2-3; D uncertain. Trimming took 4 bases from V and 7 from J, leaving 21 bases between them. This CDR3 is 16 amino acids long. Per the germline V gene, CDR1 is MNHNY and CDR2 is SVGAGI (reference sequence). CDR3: CASSSVALNDRNTQYF. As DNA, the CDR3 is TGTGCCAGCAGTTCGGTAGCCCTCAACGACCGGAATACGCAGTATTTT.

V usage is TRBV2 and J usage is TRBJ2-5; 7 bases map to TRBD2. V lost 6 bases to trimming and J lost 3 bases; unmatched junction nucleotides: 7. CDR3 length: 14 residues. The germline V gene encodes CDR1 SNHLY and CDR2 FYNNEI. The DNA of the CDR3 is TGTGCCAGCAGCGGGGGTGGGGGGGAAGAGACCCAGTACTTC. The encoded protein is CASSGGGGEETQYF.

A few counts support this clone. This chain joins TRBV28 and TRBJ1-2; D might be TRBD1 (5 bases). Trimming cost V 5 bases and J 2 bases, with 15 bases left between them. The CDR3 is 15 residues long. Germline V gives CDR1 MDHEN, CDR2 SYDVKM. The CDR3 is CASSPLGQKNYGYTF. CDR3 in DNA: TGTGCCAGCAGTCCCCTCGGACAAAAGAACTATGGCTACACCTTC.

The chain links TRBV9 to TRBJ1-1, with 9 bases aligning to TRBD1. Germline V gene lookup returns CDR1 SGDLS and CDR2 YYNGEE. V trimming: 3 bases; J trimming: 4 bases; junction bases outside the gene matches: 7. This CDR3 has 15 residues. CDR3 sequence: CASSAWDRESTEAFF. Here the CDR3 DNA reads TGTGCCAGCAGCGCTTGGGACAGGGAAAGCACTGAAGCTTTCTTT.

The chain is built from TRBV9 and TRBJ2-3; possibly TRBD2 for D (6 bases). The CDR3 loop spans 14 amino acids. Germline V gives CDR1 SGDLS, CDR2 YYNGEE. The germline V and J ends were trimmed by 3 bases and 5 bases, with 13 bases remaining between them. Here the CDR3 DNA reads TGTGCCAGCAGCGGGTCTAGCGCCAAAGATACGCAGTATTTT. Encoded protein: CASSGSSAKDTQYF. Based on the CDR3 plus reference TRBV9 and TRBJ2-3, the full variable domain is DSGVTQTPKHLITATGQRVTLRCSPRSGDLSVYWYQQSLDQGLQFLIQYYNGEERAKGNILERFSAQQFPDLHSELNLSSLELGDSALYFCASSGSSAKDTQYFGPGTRLTVL.

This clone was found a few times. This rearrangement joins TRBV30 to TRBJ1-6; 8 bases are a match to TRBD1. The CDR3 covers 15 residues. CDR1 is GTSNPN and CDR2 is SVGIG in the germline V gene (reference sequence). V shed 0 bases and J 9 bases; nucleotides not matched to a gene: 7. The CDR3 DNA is TGTGCCTGGAGTGTCAGCGGACAGGGAATTTCACCCCTCCACTTT. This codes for CAWSVSGQGISPLHF.

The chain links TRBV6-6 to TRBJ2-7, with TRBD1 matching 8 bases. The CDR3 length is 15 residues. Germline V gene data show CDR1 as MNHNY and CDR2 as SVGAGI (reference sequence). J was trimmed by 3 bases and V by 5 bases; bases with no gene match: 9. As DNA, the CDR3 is TGTGCCAGCAGTGCTTCGACAGGGGCCAGCTACGAGCAGTACTTC. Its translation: CASSASTGASYEQYF.

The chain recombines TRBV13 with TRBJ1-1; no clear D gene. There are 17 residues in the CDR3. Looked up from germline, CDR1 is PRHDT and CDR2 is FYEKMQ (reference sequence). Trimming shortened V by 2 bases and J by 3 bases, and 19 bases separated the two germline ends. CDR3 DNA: TGTGCCAGCAGCTTAACACGCCAACCCTGGGGAGACACTGAAGCTTTCTTT. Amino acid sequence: CASSLTRQPWGDTEAFF.

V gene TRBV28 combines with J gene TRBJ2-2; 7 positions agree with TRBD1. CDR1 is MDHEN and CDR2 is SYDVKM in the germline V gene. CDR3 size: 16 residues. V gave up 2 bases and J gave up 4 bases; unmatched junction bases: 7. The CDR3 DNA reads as TGTGCCAGCAGTTTAGGACTCCAGGGGGTCACCGGGGAGCTGTTTTTT. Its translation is CASSLGLQGVTGELFF.

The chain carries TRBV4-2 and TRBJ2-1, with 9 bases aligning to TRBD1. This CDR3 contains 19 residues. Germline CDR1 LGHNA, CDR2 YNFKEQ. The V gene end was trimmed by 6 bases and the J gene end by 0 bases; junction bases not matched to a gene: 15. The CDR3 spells CASRGAGTGKKLSYNEQFF. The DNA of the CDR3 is TGTGCCAGCAGGGGGGCCGGGACAGGGAAAAAACTCTCCTACAATGAGCAGTTCTTC.

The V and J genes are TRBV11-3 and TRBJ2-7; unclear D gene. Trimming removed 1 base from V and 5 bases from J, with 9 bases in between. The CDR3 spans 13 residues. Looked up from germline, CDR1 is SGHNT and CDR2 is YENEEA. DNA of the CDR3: TGTGCCAGCAGCTTAGGAGGCAGAGACGAGCAGTACTTC. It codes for CASSLGGRDEQYF.

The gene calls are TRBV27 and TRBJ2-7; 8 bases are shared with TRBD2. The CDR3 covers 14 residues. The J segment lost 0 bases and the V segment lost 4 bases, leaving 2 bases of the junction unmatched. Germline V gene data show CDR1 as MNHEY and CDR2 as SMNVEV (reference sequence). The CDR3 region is CASSSSGSSYEQYF. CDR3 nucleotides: TGTGCCAGCAGTTCGAGCGGGAGCTCCTACGAGCAGTACTTC.

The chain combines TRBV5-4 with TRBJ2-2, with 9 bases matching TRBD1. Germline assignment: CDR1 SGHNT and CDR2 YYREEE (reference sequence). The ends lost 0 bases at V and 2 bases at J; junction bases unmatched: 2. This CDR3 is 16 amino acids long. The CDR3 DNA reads TGTGCCAGCAGCTTGGAGACAGGGGGTAACACCGGGGAGCTGTTTTTT. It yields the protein CASSLETGGNTGELFF.

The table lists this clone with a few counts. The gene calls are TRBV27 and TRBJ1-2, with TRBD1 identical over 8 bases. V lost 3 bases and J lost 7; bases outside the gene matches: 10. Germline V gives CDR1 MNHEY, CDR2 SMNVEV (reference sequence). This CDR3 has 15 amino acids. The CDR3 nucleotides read TGTGCCAGCAGTTTCCGACAGGGGAATAGAAGTGGCTACACCTTC. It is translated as CASSFRQGNRSGYTF.

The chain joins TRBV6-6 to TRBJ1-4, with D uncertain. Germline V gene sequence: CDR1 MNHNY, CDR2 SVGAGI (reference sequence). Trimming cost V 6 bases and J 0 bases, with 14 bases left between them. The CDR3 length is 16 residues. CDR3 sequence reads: CASRQHGLATNEKLFF. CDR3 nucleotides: TGTGCCAGCAGGCAACACGGTCTAGCAACTAATGAAAAACTGTTTTTT.

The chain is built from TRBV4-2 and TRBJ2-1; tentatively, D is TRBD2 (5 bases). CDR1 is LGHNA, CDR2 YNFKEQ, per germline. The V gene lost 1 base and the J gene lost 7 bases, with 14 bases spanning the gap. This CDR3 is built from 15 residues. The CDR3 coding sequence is TGTGCCAGCAGCCAAGTTTCCGGAGCGGATAATGAGCAGTTCTTC. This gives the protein CASSQVSGADNEQFF.

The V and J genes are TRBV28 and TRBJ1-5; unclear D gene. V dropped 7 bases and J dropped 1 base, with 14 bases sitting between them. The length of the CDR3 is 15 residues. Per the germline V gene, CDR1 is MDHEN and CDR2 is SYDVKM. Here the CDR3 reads CASTLLEGSNQPQHF. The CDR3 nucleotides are TGTGCCAGCACCCTTTTGGAGGGAAGCAATCAGCCCCAGCATTTT.